This entry lists 23 T cell receptor beta chains sequenced from one sample in a study of T cells in localized non-small cell lung cancer. Data came from immunoSEQ multiplex PCR; TCRdb stores just in-frame clones and leaves some out. In the table there are roughly 25,000 clones, roughly 90% of which are singletons. The source was peripheral blood, collected before any cancer treatment. The receptors here all came from a man between 40 and 70 years old with stage III squamous cell lung carcinoma.

This chain connects TRBV4-3 to TRBJ2-1; D not resolved. V dropped 1 base and J dropped 0 bases, with 13 bases sitting between them. CDR1 is LGHNA and CDR2 is YSLEER in the germline V gene. This CDR3 has 17 amino acids. In nucleotides, the CDR3 is TGCGCCAGCAGCCAAGGCCTATCCCCAAGCTCCTACAATGAGCAGTTCTTC. Translation gives CASSQGLSPSSYNEQFF.

The chain uses TRBV7-2 and TRBJ1-2, with D perhaps matching TRBD1 (6 bases). Deletions cut 2 bases from V and 8 bases from J, with 9 bases between. Germline assignment: CDR1 SGHTA and CDR2 FQGNSA. The CDR3 covers 12 residues. The CDR3 region has the DNA TGTGCCAGCAGCTTATACAGGGCGGGCTACACCTTC. Residues: CASSLYRAGYTF.

The chain recombines TRBV9 with TRBJ1-2, with 12 bases fitting TRBD1. CDR3 size: 20 residues. Germline V gene lookup returns CDR1 SGDLS and CDR2 YYNGEE. V dropped 3 bases and J dropped 6; count of bases not matched to a gene: 21. The CDR3 is CASSAHLGGPGQGARHGYTF. The CDR3 coding sequence is TGTGCCAGCAGCGCACACCTTGGGGGACCGGGACAGGGGGCGCGTCATGGCTACACCTTC. Filled out from reference TRBV9 and TRBJ1-2, the complete variable domain reads DSGVTQTPKHLITATGQRVTLRCSPRSGDLSVYWYQQSLDQGLQFLIQYYNGEERAKGNILERFSAQQFPDLHSELNLSSLELGDSALYFCASSAHLGGPGQGARHGYTFGSGTRLTVV.

The rearrangement links TRBV4-3 to TRBJ1-4; 10 nucleotides agree with TRBD1. V lost 3 bases, J lost 6 bases, and 7 bases stayed unmatched. The CDR3 contains 16 residues. CDR1 and CDR2 (germline): LGHNA, YSLEER. The CDR3 protein is CASSQDPGTGDEKLFF. Here the CDR3 DNA reads TGCGCCAGCAGCCAGGACCCCGGGACAGGGGATGAAAAACTGTTTTTT.

The V gene is TRBV27, the J gene TRBJ1-1; 8 bases agree with TRBD1. The CDR3 is 15 amino acids. After removal of 6 bases from V and 1 base from J, the junction contained 7 bases not matched to a gene. Germline V gives CDR1 MNHEY, CDR2 SMNVEV (reference sequence). The CDR3 DNA reads as TGTGCCAGCAGCCAGACAGGGGCAGGGAACACTGAAGCTTTCTTT. It specifies CASSQTGAGNTEAFF.

This clone was seen just once. V usage is TRBV6-5 and J usage is TRBJ1-1; 9 bases are shared with TRBD1. After removal of 0 bases from V and 5 bases from J, the junction contained 1 base not matched to a gene. From germline, CDR1 is MNHEY and CDR2 SVGAGI. The CDR3 length is 14 residues. The CDR3 sequence: CASSYSDRGTEAFF. CDR3 DNA: TGTGCCAGCAGTTACTCGGACAGGGGTACTGAAGCTTTCTTT.

The chain couples TRBV18 to TRBJ2-7; TRBD2 agrees at 15 bases. The germline CDR1 and CDR2 sequences are KGHSH and LQKENI. The J segment lost 6 bases and the V segment lost 3 bases, leaving 12 bases of the junction unmatched. The CDR3 runs to 18 residues. The CDR3 sequence is CASSPGLAGGPGGREQYF. The CDR3 DNA follows: TGTGCCAGCTCACCCGGACTAGCGGGAGGGCCTGGGGGCCGCGAGCAGTACTTC. Full variable domain (missing parts from reference TRBV18 and TRBJ2-7): NAGVMQNPRHLVRRRGQEARLRCSPMKGHSHVYWYRQLPEEGLKFMVYLQKENIIDESGMPKERFSAEFPKEGPSILRIQQVVRGDSAAYFCASSPGLAGGPGGREQYFGPGTRLTVT.

The rearrangement uses TRBV15 and TRBJ1-2, with D perhaps TRBD1 (5 bases). Germline assignment: CDR1 LNHNV and CDR2 YYDKDF (reference sequence). The CDR3 consists of 15 residues. Trimming cost V 0 bases and J 7 bases, with 15 bases left between them. In nucleotides, the CDR3 is TGTGCCACCAGCAGAGATCTCAAGGGGTTAGGTGGCTACACCTTC. Translated: CATSRDLKGLGGYTF.

This rearrangement joins TRBV28 to TRBJ2-4; no clear D gene. Trimming shortened V by 6 bases and J by 1 base, and 13 bases separated the two germline ends. The CDR3 is 15 amino acids. Germline V lookup: CDR1 MDHEN, CDR2 SYDVKM. CDR3 bases: TGTGCCAGCAGCCCTGGTGAGTCGGCCAAAAACATTCAGTACTTC. Protein product: CASSPGESAKNIQYF.

As to this clone: In the same sample, other DNA sequences code for this CDR3. The gene calls are TRBV29-1 and TRBJ2-1; D gene uncertain. V was shortened by 0 bases and J by 4 bases, with 1 base between the two germline ends. Per germline, CDR1 SQVTM and CDR2 ANQGSEA. This CDR3 spans 11 amino acids. The CDR3 region has the DNA TGCAGCGTTGAAGATTACAATGAGCAGTTCTTC. This codes for CSVEDYNEQFF.

This clone has a single count. The gene calls are TRBV7-8 and TRBJ2-3; D is unclear. The V gene lost 1 base and the J gene lost 6 bases, with 8 bases spanning the gap. The CDR3 totals 13 residues. Germline loops: CDR1 SGHVS, CDR2 FQNEAQ. The CDR3 loop is CASSLGLLDTQYF. The CDR3 nucleotides are TGTGCCAGCAGCTTAGGTCTGCTGGATACGCAGTATTTT.

The gene calls are TRBV18 and TRBJ1-5; no clear D gene. Between the trimmed V and J ends, which lost 3 bases and 5 bases, there was a span of 8 bases. This CDR3 contains 13 residues. Germline V gene lookup returns CDR1 KGHSH and CDR2 LQKENI. CDR3 region: CASSPFPDQPQHF. The CDR3 DNA reads as TGTGCCAGCTCACCGTTCCCCGATCAGCCCCAGCATTTT.

This chain joins TRBV7-8 and TRBJ2-5; D ambiguous. Germline CDR1 reads SGHVS; CDR2 reads FQNEAQ. This CDR3 has 12 amino acids. Trimming left V 5 bases short and J 5 bases short, with 9 bases between. CDR3 DNA sequence: TGTGCCAGCAGCCACAACTTGGAGACCCAGTACTTC. It codes for CASSHNLETQYF.

CDR3 sequence reads: CASSSLTGLGTGELFF. The CDR3 region has the DNA TGTGCCAGCAGCTCCCTCACAGGGCTCGGCACCGGGGAGCTGTTTTTT. The V and J genes are TRBV7-2 and TRBJ2-2; a possible D gene is TRBD1 (6 bases). Germline V gene data show CDR1 as SGHTA and CDR2 as FQGNSA. CDR3 length: 16 residues. The ends were cut back, 4 bases at V and 4 bases at J, with 16 bases in the middle.

The chain has TRBV28 and TRBJ1-2; 8 bases align to TRBD1. Trimming took 6 bases from V and 8 from J; bases not matched to a gene: 8. Germline CDR1 and CDR2: MDHEN and SYDVKM. The CDR3 contains 13 residues. The CDR3 bases are TGTGCCAGCAGCAGTGGACAGGGTGGAGGCTACACCTTC. Translation gives CASSSGQGGGYTF.

By frequency in the sample, this clone is medium-sized. The gene calls are TRBV29-1 and TRBJ2-5, with 11 bases fitting TRBD1. Germline CDR1 SQVTM, CDR2 ANQGSEA. The CDR3 is 14 residues long. Unmatched junction bases numbered 7, after V lost 5 bases and J lost 5 bases. For the CDR3, the DNA is TGCAGCGTTCCGGGACAGGGGGTTATGGAGACCCAGTACTTC. Protein sequence: CSVPGQGVMETQYF.

V gene TRBV5-1 combines with J gene TRBJ1-2, with D unclear. The V gene lost 4 bases and the J gene lost 5 bases, with 12 bases spanning the gap. The CDR3 spans 13 residues. Germline lookup yields CDR1 SGHRS and CDR2 YFSETQ. The CDR3, as DNA: TGCGCCAGCAGCCCGGAGCGATTGTATGGCTACACCTTC. Its translation: CASSPERLYGYTF.

This chain links TRBV28 with TRBJ1-5; D remains unclear. CDR1 and CDR2 (germline): MDHEN, SYDVKM. V was clipped by 6 bases and J by 0 bases, with 6 bases between them. CDR3 size: 13 residues. DNA for the CDR3: TGTGCCAGCAGGGTCCTTAGCAATCAGCCCCAGCATTTT. It encodes CASRVLSNQPQHF.

The chain is built from TRBV9 and TRBJ2-2; D gene ambiguous. The germline gives CDR1 SGDLS, CDR2 YYNGEE. This CDR3 comprises 16 residues. The ends were cut back, 0 bases at V and 1 base at J, with 10 bases in the middle. CDR3 DNA sequence: TGTGCCAGCAGCGTAGAATTCGTTAGGAACACCGGGGAGCTGTTTTTT. It translates to CASSVEFVRNTGELFF.

The chain uses TRBV28 and TRBJ1-4; 9 nucleotides match TRBD1. The J segment lost 6 bases and the V segment lost 4 bases, leaving 3 bases of the junction unmatched. The CDR3 has 14 residues. Germline V gene lookup returns CDR1 MDHEN and CDR2 SYDVKM. The chain's CDR3 is CASSSQGADEKLFF. In DNA, the CDR3 is TGTGCCAGCAGTTCACAGGGGGCTGATGAAAAACTGTTTTTT.

V usage is TRBV18 and J usage is TRBJ1-5; 7 bases match TRBD1. The CDR3 contains 14 residues. Trimming at V came to 4 bases and at J to 6 bases, leaving 6 bases not matched to a gene. Germline V gene sequence: CDR1 KGHSH, CDR2 LQKENI. For the CDR3, the DNA is TGTGCCAGCTCACAAGACAGGGCTCCTCAGCCCCAGCATTTT. This gives the protein CASSQDRAPQPQHF.

The sample holds one count of this clone. The rearrangement links TRBV7-8 to TRBJ2-5, with D perhaps matching TRBD1 or TRBD2 (7 bases each). Per germline, CDR1 SGHVS and CDR2 FQNEAQ. V shed 5 bases and J shed 5 bases, with 18 bases lying between them. This CDR3 spans 15 amino acids. CDR3 protein: CASSPEGGGPETQYF. The CDR3 DNA sequence: TGTGCCAGCAGCCCGGAGGGAGGGGGCCCGGAGACCCAGTACTTC.

The V and J genes are TRBV5-8 and TRBJ2-5; TRBD1 aligns across 10 bases. The V and J ends lost 4 bases and 5 bases, in that order; junction bases with no gene match: 8. The germline V gene has CDR1 SGHTS and CDR2 YDEGEE. The CDR3 is 15 residues long. CDR3 protein: CASSRQGAGPETQYF. The CDR3 region has the DNA TGTGCCAGCAGCCGACAGGGGGCCGGTCCTGAGACCCAGTACTTC.